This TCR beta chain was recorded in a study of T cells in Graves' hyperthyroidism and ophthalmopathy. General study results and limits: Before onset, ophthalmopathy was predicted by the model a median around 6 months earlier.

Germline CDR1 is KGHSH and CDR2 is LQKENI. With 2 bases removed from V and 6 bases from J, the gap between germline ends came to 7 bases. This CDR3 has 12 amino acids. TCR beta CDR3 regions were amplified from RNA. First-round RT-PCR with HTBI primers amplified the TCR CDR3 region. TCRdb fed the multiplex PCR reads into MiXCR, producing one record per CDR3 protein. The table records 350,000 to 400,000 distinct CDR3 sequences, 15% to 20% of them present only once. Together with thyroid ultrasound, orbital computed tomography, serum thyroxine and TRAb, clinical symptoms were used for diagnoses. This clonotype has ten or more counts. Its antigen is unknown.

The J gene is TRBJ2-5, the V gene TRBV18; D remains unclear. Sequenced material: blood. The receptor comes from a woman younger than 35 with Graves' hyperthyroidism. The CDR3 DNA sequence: TGTGCCAGCTCACCAGAGGTTAAGACCCAGTACTTC. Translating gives CASSPEVKTQYF.